These 21 T cell receptor beta chains came from one sample sequenced in a study of PD-L1 blockade in urothelial cancer. TCRdb's table, derived via immunoSEQ multiplex PCR, lists solely in-frame clones and lacks some. The table includes 70,000 to 95,000 clones, about four fifths detected once. Time point described: pretreatment peripheral blood. The sequencing used PBMCs, collected around atezolizumab (anti-PD-L1) treatment. These receptors came from a man aged 55 to 70 with urothelial cancer.

J is TRBJ1-3 and V is TRBV5-4; D gene unclear. The CDR3 is 16 amino acids. Trimming removed 0 bases at V and 0 bases at J, with 10 bases between. Per the germline V gene, CDR1 is SGHNT and CDR2 is YYREEE (reference sequence). DNA of the CDR3: TGTGCCAGCAGCTTGGATCTCCTCAGCTCTGGAAACACCATATATTTT. Translated, it gives CASSLDLLSSGNTIYF. Filled out from reference TRBV5-4 and TRBJ1-3, the complete variable domain reads ETGVTQSPTHLIKTRGQQVTLRCSSQSGHNTVSWYQQALGQGPQFIFQYYREEENGRGNFPPRFSGLQFPNYSSELNVNALELDDSALYLCASSLDLLSSGNTIYFGEGSWLTVV.

The chain is built from TRBV28 and TRBJ2-7, with no clear D. CDR3 length: 14 residues. Trimming removed 5 bases at V and 3 bases at J, with 14 bases between. Germline V CDR1 and CDR2: MDHEN, SYDVKM. The CDR3, as DNA: TGTGCCAGCAGTGGAGCAGATCGTTACTACGAGCAGTACTTC. Translated: CASSGADRYYEQYF. Full variable domain (remainder filled in from reference TRBV28 and TRBJ2-7): DVKVTQSSRYLVKRTGEKVFLECVQDMDHENMFWYRQDPGLGLRLIYFSYDVKMKEKGDIPEGYSVSREKKERFSLILESASTNQTSMYLCASSGADRYYEQYFGPGTRLTVT.

This clone was counted once. This chain connects TRBV9 to TRBJ2-7; no definite D call. CDR1 and CDR2 (germline): SGDLS, YYNGEE. This CDR3 has 12 residues. Trimming removed 3 bases at V and 1 base at J, with 5 bases between. The CDR3 spells CASSGQSYEQYF. The CDR3 nucleotides are TGTGCCAGCAGCGGGCAGTCCTACGAGCAGTACTTC.

This chain joins TRBV30 and TRBJ2-7; D might be TRBD1 (5 bases). Trimming cost V 0 bases and J 6 bases, with 18 bases left between them. The CDR3 is made up of 15 amino acids. Looked up from germline, CDR1 is GTSNPN and CDR2 is SVGIG (reference sequence). The CDR3 loop is CAWSVRSSARGEQYF. CDR3 sequence (DNA): TGTGCCTGGAGTGTACGTAGTTCCGCTAGGGGCGAGCAGTACTTC.

This clone was seen a single time. This chain joins TRBV25-1 and TRBJ2-1; TRBD1 matches 7 bases. Trimming took 8 bases from V and 2 from J; bases not matched to a gene: 6. Germline CDR1 reads MGHDK; CDR2 reads SYGVNS. This CDR3 has 14 residues. The DNA for the CDR3 is TGTGCCAGCGGGAAACAGGGGACCTACAATGAGCAGTTCTTC. It translates to CASGKQGTYNEQFF.

The chain combines TRBV18 with TRBJ1-1; D is possibly TRBD1 (5 bases). Trimming pared 2 bases from V and 4 bases from J, leaving 11 bases between. From germline, CDR1 is KGHSH and CDR2 LQKENI. This CDR3 is 14 amino acids long. This CDR3 reads CASSPGGGVTEAFF. CDR3 in DNA: TGTGCCAGCTCACCAGGCGGGGGGGTCACTGAAGCTTTCTTT. Drawing the rest from reference TRBV18 and TRBJ1-1, the complete variable domain is NAGVMQNPRHLVRRRGQEARLRCSPMKGHSHVYWYRQLPEEGLKFMVYLQKENIIDESGMPKERFSAEFPKEGPSILRIQQVVRGDSAAYFCASSPGGGVTEAFFGQGTRLTVV.

The genes are TRBV19 and TRBJ2-6; D perhaps matches TRBD2 (6 bases). The CDR3 spans 17 residues. CDR1 is LNHDA, CDR2 SQIVND, per germline (reference sequence). Trimming pared 7 bases from V and 0 bases from J, leaving 16 bases between. CDR3 DNA: TGTGCCAGTAACGATGGAGGGGTCTACTCTGGGGCCAACGTCCTGACTTTC. Amino acid sequence: CASNDGGVYSGANVLTF.

The V call is TRBV5-4, the J call TRBJ2-3, with D possibly being TRBD2 (7 bases). The CDR3 covers 15 residues. From germline, CDR1 is SGHNT and CDR2 YYREEE (reference sequence). The ends were cut back, 4 bases at V and 6 bases at J, with 18 bases in the middle. The CDR3 nucleotides are TGTGCCAGCAGCCCCCGTGCGGGGGCCGCCGATACGCAGTATTTT. Amino acid sequence: CASSPRAGAADTQYF.

The chain has TRBV11-2 and TRBJ2-7; 13 bases agree with TRBD2. The CDR3 is 17 amino acids. J gave up 2 bases and V 4 bases, and 8 bases lay outside the gene matches. Germline-derived CDR1 and CDR2 are SGHAT and FQNNGV. The CDR3 DNA follows: TGTGCCAGCAGCTATGGACTAGCGGGAGACCCAACCTACGAGCAGTACTTC. Residues: CASSYGLAGDPTYEQYF.

The chain uses TRBV10-3 and TRBJ1-2, with D maybe TRBD1 (5 bases). Trimming removed 2 bases at V and 0 bases at J, with 10 bases between. Germline CDR1 ENHRY, CDR2 SYGVKD. The CDR3 runs 15 residues. CDR3 sequence reads: CAISEGAVANYGYTF. CDR3 bases: TGTGCCATCAGTGAGGGGGCGGTAGCTAACTATGGCTACACCTTC.

The V call is TRBV28, the J call TRBJ1-3; 7 bases line up with TRBD1. The CDR3 is 13 residues long. CDR1 is MDHEN and CDR2 is SYDVKM in the germline V gene. V lost 5 bases, J lost 4 bases, and 2 bases stayed unmatched. CDR3 amino acids: CASSRDSGNTIYF. CDR3 coding DNA: TGTGCCAGCAGTAGGGACAGCGGAAACACCATATATTTT.

For the CDR3, the DNA is TGTGCCAGCAGTTACGCCGCAGGGGACGACAACACCTTC. Translation gives CASSYAAGDDNTF. The genes are TRBV6-5 and TRBJ1-2, with TRBD1 as a possible D gene (6 bases). Trimming took off 2 bases at V and 12 bases at J, with 16 bases between the two ends. CDR3 size: 13 residues. Germline CDR1 is MNHEY and CDR2 is SVGAGI.

This clone was seen a handful of times. The gene calls are TRBV9 and TRBJ2-7; TRBD2 matches 10 bases. V gave up 0 bases and J gave up 7 bases; unmatched junction bases: 7. The CDR3 contains 15 residues. The germline gives CDR1 SGDLS, CDR2 YYNGEE. CDR3 in amino acids: CASSVGPSGSGEQYF. CDR3 coding DNA: TGTGCCAGCAGCGTAGGTCCTAGCGGGAGCGGTGAGCAGTACTTC.

The chain carries TRBV5-1 and TRBJ1-4; 9 bases align to TRBD1. Per the germline V gene, CDR1 is SGHRS and CDR2 is YFSETQ. The CDR3 covers 15 residues. The V and J ends lost 4 bases and 5 bases, in that order; junction bases with no gene match: 6. In DNA form, the CDR3 reads TGCGCCAGCAGCAAGGAGGGACAGGGCAATGAAAAACTGTTTTTT. It encodes CASSKEGQGNEKLFF. Together with reference TRBV5-1 and TRBJ1-4, the CDR3 gives the full variable domain: KAGVTQTPRYLIKTRGQQVTLSCSPISGHRSVSWYQQTPGQGLQFLFEYFSETQRNKGNFPGRFSGRQFSNSRSEMNVSTLELGDSALYLCASSKEGQGNEKLFFGSGTQLSVL.

This chain connects TRBV6-1 to TRBJ1-2; 8 bases fit TRBD1. The germline gives CDR1 MNHNS, CDR2 SASEGT. The CDR3 has 14 residues. The trim removed 5 bases at V and 4 bases at J, leaving 6 bases unmatched. This CDR3 reads CASSITGGAYGYTF. The CDR3 nucleotides are TGTGCCAGCAGTATCACAGGGGGAGCCTATGGCTACACCTTC.

This clone was counted once. This chain connects TRBV19 to TRBJ2-1; 15 bases are a match to TRBD2. CDR3 size: 20 residues. CDR1 and CDR2 (germline): LNHDA, SQIVND (reference sequence). With V trimmed by 5 bases and J by 1 base, 12 bases remained unmatched. The CDR3 reads CASSPRTSGGAFGSYNEQFF. The CDR3 DNA is TGTGCCAGTAGTCCTCGGACTAGCGGGGGGGCTTTTGGGTCCTACAATGAGCAGTTCTTC.

The chain combines TRBV5-8 with TRBJ1-1, with a possible D match to TRBD1 (5 bases). Trimming removed 8 bases at V and 4 bases at J, with 21 bases between. Germline CDR1 SGHTS, CDR2 YDEGEE. The CDR3 is 15 residues long. The CDR3 DNA follows: TGTGCCAGTCGCAAACGAGAGGGGCGGGGCACTGAAGCTTTCTTT. Encoded protein: CASRKREGRGTEAFF. Variable domain in full (rest from reference TRBV5-8 and TRBJ1-1): EAGVTQSPTHLIKTRGQQATLRCSPISGHTSVYWYQQALGLGLQFLLWYDEGEERNRGNFPPRFSGRQFPNYSSELNVNALELEDSALYLCASRKREGRGTEAFFGQGTRLTVV.

The rearrangement links TRBV28 to TRBJ1-1; maybe TRBD1 (6 bases). The CDR3 is made up of 15 amino acids. CDR1 is MDHEN and CDR2 is SYDVKM in the germline V gene. V dropped 8 bases and J dropped 4 bases, with 20 bases sitting between them. In nucleotides, the CDR3 is TGTGCCAGCGGTAGGTTTGGGGGGGCTCCCACTGAAGCTTTCTTT. Its translation: CASGRFGGAPTEAFF.

This clone was observed once. V usage is TRBV4-3 and J usage is TRBJ2-4, with TRBD1 matching over 7 bases. CDR3 length equals 16 residues. Germline assignment: CDR1 LGHNA and CDR2 YSLEER. J lost 9 bases, V lost 0 bases, and 11 bases had no gene match. CDR3 in DNA: TGCGCCAGCAGCCAAGATCGAGGACAGGATAGGGGCATTCAGTACTTC. Translating gives CASSQDRGQDRGIQYF.

This chain links TRBV2 with TRBJ2-3, with D maybe TRBD2 (7 bases). Germline CDR1 is SNHLY and CDR2 is FYNNEI. V shed 3 bases and J shed 0 bases, with 13 bases lying between them. CDR3 length: 16 residues. The CDR3 loop reads CASSERGGLSTDTQYF. CDR3 nucleotide sequence: TGTGCCAGCAGTGAGAGAGGGGGACTAAGCACAGATACGCAGTATTTT.

The chain links TRBV25-1 to TRBJ2-5, with TRBD1 matching over 7 bases. V lost 5 bases, J lost 2 bases, and 5 bases stayed unmatched. CDR3 length: 14 residues. The germline CDR1 and CDR2 sequences are MGHDK and SYGVNS. The CDR3 sequence: CASSNPRGQETQYF. The DNA of the CDR3 is TGTGCCAGCAGTAACCCCAGGGGGCAAGAGACCCAGTACTTC.